These T cell receptor beta chains were read from a single sample in a study of shared clonotypes between healthy human individuals. Only in-frame clones appear in the TCRdb table, and some are missing; sequencing was by immunoSEQ multiplex PCR. The sample includes about 1 million clones, approximately 68% of them seen just once. The source material was memory CD4+ T cells sorted from blood. These receptors all come from a man between 18 and 35 years old in good health. Both conserved end residues are part of each CDR3. A D gene is named only where the DNA matches it firmly. Clone size appears in some rows only: once, few, many, or a class for an expanded clone.

j_call v_call clone_size d_call cdr3_nt cdr3_aa
TRBJ1-2 TRBV5-1 . . TGCGCCAGCAGCTTGGGTGATACTAGAGGTGGCTACACCTTC CASSLGDTRGGYTF
TRBJ1-1 TRBV27 few TRBD1 TGTGCCAGCAGTTTTGGGGCAGGGGGTAAGGGCACTGAAGCTTTCTTT CASSFGAGGKGTEAFF
TRBJ1-2 TRBV28 once . TGTGCCAGCGAAATTGGAGGGGGTTTGAATGGCTACACCTTC CASEIGGGLNGYTF
TRBJ1-1 TRBV6-6 . . TGTGCCAGCAGTTTTGCCACAGGGAACACTGAAGCTTTCTTT CASSFATGNTEAFF
TRBJ2-7 TRBV7-8 . . TGTGCCAGCAGCTTTTTGGGGGTAGGGGAGCAGTACTTC CASSFLGVGEQYF
TRBJ2-7 TRBV10-2 . . TGCGCCAGCAGTGAGTCCGTGGGCGAGCAGTACTTC CASSESVGEQYF
TRBJ1-3 TRBV18 . TRBD1 TGTGCCAGCTCACCAGGGACAGGGAGCTCTGGAAACACCATATATTTT CASSPGTGSSGNTIYF
TRBJ1-2 TRBV2 . . TGTGCCAGCAGTGGGGATCGCTATGGCTACACCTTC CASSGDRYGYTF
TRBJ2-5 TRBV11-2 once TRBD1 TGTGCCAGCAGCCTCCGGAGGGACAGGGGGCGGGAGACCCAGTACTTC CASSLRRDRGRETQYF
TRBJ1-2 TRBV2 . TRBD1 TGTGCCAGCAGTGGGGGACAGAGCTCTAACTATGGCTACACCTTC CASSGGQSSNYGYTF
TRBJ2-3 TRBV19 . . TGTGCCAGTAGTAATTTTGGCGGAGGCACAGATACGCAGTATTTT CASSNFGGGTDTQYF
TRBJ2-3 TRBV7-2 . TRBD1 TGTGCCAGCATCTTAGGCAGGGGGCAAGGAGATACGCAGTATTTT CASILGRGQGDTQYF
TRBJ2-7 TRBV30 . TRBD1 TGTGCCTGGAATACGTACAGGGGGAAGAACGAGCAGTACTTC CAWNTYRGKNEQYF
TRBJ2-3 TRBV5-5 . TRBD2 TGTGCCAGCAGCCAAATAGCGGGGGGGCTAGGAGATACGCAGTATTTT CASSQIAGGLGDTQYF
TRBJ2-2 TRBV9 once TRBD1 TGTGCCAGCAGCGTAGTGGGACAGGGGGCCGGGGAGCTGTTTTTT CASSVVGQGAGELFF
TRBJ1-2 TRBV30 . . TGTGCCTGGAAAGTCGGTGAGGGCGGGGACTATGGCTACACCTTC CAWKVGEGGDYGYTF
TRBJ1-1 TRBV6-6 once TRBD1 TGTGCCAGCAGTCCGGACAGGGGGCACACTGAAGCTTTCTTT CASSPDRGHTEAFF
TRBJ1-6 TRBV9 . TRBD1 TGTGCCAGCAGCGGGGGACAGACAAATTCACCCCTCCACTTT CASSGGQTNSPLHF
TRBJ1-1 TRBV30 . . TGTGCCTGGGGGCGAGGGGGAGCCACTGAAGCTTTCTTT CAWGRGGATEAFF
TRBJ2-1 TRBV11-3 . TRBD2 TGTGCCAGCAGCGGTTCGGGGGGCAATGAGCAGTTCTTC CASSGSGGNEQFF
TRBJ2-3 TRBV5-4 . . TGTGCCAGCAGCCCTGCCTCGGGTACGCAGTATTTT CASSPASGTQYF
TRBJ1-1 TRBV28 . . TGTGCCAGCAGACAACGGACAAGGGGCACTGAAGCTTTCTTT CASRQRTRGTEAFF
TRBJ2-2 TRBV11-2 . . TGTGCCAGCAGCTTATTGGCAGGATCCGGGGAGCTGTTTTTT CASSLLAGSGELFF
TRBJ2-5 TRBV20-1 . . TGCAGGACGCCACCCCAAGAGACCCAGTACTTC CRTPPQETQYF
TRBJ2-7 TRBV6-5 . . TGTGCCAGCAGTTACACGGGGGCCTACGAGCAGTACTTC CASSYTGAYEQYF
TRBJ1-1 TRBV29-1 . TRBD1 TGCAGCGTTGACAGGGGGTACACTGAAGCTTTCTTT CSVDRGYTEAFF
TRBJ2-4 TRBV6-6 . TRBD1 TGTGCCAGCAGTACCAGGGACAGAAAAAACATTCAGTACTTC CASSTRDRKNIQYF
TRBJ2-7 TRBV10-2 . . TGCGCCAGCAGTGGGGGGCTTACCTACGAGCAGTACTTC CASSGGLTYEQYF
TRBJ2-7 TRBV30 . . TGTGCCTGGAGTGGCGCGGGGGCCGGCGAGCAGTACTTC CAWSGAGAGEQYF
TRBJ2-3 TRBV15 . . TGTGCCACCAGCAGAGGTTCGGTTTCTAGCACAGATACGCAGTATTTT CATSRGSVSSTDTQYF
TRBJ2-7 TRBV28 many . TGTGCCAGCAGTCCCCCAGCCTACGAGCAGTACTTC CASSPPAYEQYF
TRBJ1-1 TRBV9 once TRBD1 TGTGCCAGCAGCCCAGGGGGGCAACGGGGTCCGAACACTGAAGCTTTCTTT CASSPGGQRGPNTEAFF
TRBJ1-5 TRBV5-8 . . TGTGCCAGCAGCTCCCCGGCGCGGGGCAATCAGCCCCAGCATTTT CASSSPARGNQPQHF
TRBJ1-2 TRBV27 few . TGTGCCAGCAGTAACTCACAGGAACGCTACACCTTC CASSNSQERYTF
TRBJ2-7 TRBV19 . TRBD2 TGTGCCAGTAGTATCGGGACTAGCGGGATCAAGCAGTACTTC CASSIGTSGIKQYF
TRBJ1-1 TRBV6-5 few TRBD1 TGTGCCAGCAGTCGTATACAGGGGGGAAACACTGAAGCTTTCTTT CASSRIQGGNTEAFF
TRBJ1-5 TRBV27 . . TGTGCCAGCAGTTTTCTCCGGGACAGCAATCAGCCCCAGCATTTT CASSFLRDSNQPQHF
TRBJ1-3 TRBV5-6 . TRBD1 TGTGCCAGCGCTCGGCAGGGGGCGAGGGGAAACACCATATATTTT CASARQGARGNTIYF
TRBJ2-3 TRBV5-5 . TRBD2 TGTGCCAGCAGCTACGGGACTAGCGGGAGGGCCTCCACAGATACGCAGTATTTT CASSYGTSGRASTDTQYF
TRBJ1-1 TRBV28 many . TGTGCCAGCAGGGCCGGGGCAGCAGTCTCGAACACTGAAGCTTTCTTT CASRAGAAVSNTEAFF
TRBJ2-2 TRBV10-1 . TRBD2 TGCGCCAGCAGTGCGGGGGGGAACACCGGGGAGCTGTTTTTT CASSAGGNTGELFF
TRBJ2-5 TRBV7-2 . . TGTGCCAGCAGCTTTAACGGCCTACAAGAGACCCAGTACTTC CASSFNGLQETQYF
TRBJ2-7 TRBV19 . . TGTGCCAGTTCCCTTGCATCTCCGGTACAGGGATACGAGCAGTACTTC CASSLASPVQGYEQYF
TRBJ2-3 TRBV5-4 many TRBD2 TGTGCCAGCAGCCGACTAGCGGGAGGGGGCTTGGATACGCAGTATTTT CASSRLAGGGLDTQYF
TRBJ2-2 TRBV7-2 . . TGTGCCAGCAGTGTTTCAGGGGTCGGGGAGCTGTTTTTT CASSVSGVGELFF
TRBJ1-2 TRBV18 few . TGTGCCAGCTCTCTTCAGAGGGAAGCCTATGGCTACACCTTC CASSLQREAYGYTF
TRBJ1-1 TRBV18 . TRBD1 TGTGCCAGCTCACCACGAAATACAGGGGCAAACACTGAAGCTTTCTTT CASSPRNTGANTEAFF
TRBJ1-2 TRBV28 . TRBD1 TGTGCCAGCAGTTTAGCGGACAGGGGGTATGGCTACACCTTC CASSLADRGYGYTF
TRBJ1-3 TRBV7-3 . . TGTGCCAGCAGCCCAAATGGGGGCTCTGGAAACACCATATATTTT CASSPNGGSGNTIYF
TRBJ2-3 TRBV2 . . TGTGCCAGCATGCGGGGAGATCTTTACACAGATACGCAGTATTTT CASMRGDLYTDTQYF
TRBJ1-2 TRBV19 many TRBD1 TGTGCCAGTAGATCAGACAGGGGCTATGGCTACACCTTC CASRSDRGYGYTF
TRBJ2-7 TRBV5-1 . . TGCGCCAGCAGCTTGCGGGCGGATTTGCAGCTCTCCTCCTACGAGCAGTACTTC CASSLRADLQLSSYEQYF
TRBJ2-7 TRBV6-1 . TRBD2 TGTGCCAGCAGCTCGAGCGGGGGAGGCACCTACGAGCAGTACTTC CASSSSGGGTYEQYF
TRBJ1-2 TRBV6-5 few . TGTGCCAGCAGTTACTTATCGGGGGAGGGCTACACCTTC CASSYLSGEGYTF